A selection of T cell receptor beta chains follows, all from one sample in a study of shared clonotypes between healthy human individuals. TCRdb's copy holds only in-frame clones and misses some; the assay was immunoSEQ multiplex PCR. Of approximately 2.1 million clones in the sample, approximately 93% were seen once. Sequencing was carried out using naive CD4+ T cells from PBMCs. The receptors come from a man between 18 and 35 years old in good health. Some clones in this sample may be carry-over from other donors' samples. Each CDR3 is given with its conserved first and last residue. A D gene is named only where the DNA matches it firmly. Size values are once, few and many counts, or a class for expanded clones, and some rows have none.

cdr3_nt: TGTGCCAGCAGCTTTACAGGGGGTGGCACTGAAGCTTTCTTT; cdr3_aa: CASSFTGGGTEAFF; clone_size: -; d_call: TRBD1; v_call: TRBV5-4; j_call: TRBJ1-1
cdr3_nt: TGTGCCAGCAGCCCCCGAGGTCGGGAAAAACTGTTTTTT; cdr3_aa: CASSPRGREKLFF; clone_size: -; d_call: -; v_call: TRBV9; j_call: TRBJ1-4
cdr3_nt: TGTGCCAGCAAAGACGCGGCAGCCGGCGGGGAGCTGTTTTTT; cdr3_aa: CASKDAAAGGELFF; clone_size: -; d_call: -; v_call: TRBV7-3; j_call: TRBJ2-2
cdr3_nt: TGTGCCAGCAGCCTGGTGCGACTAGCCGGCAATGAGCAGTTCTTC; cdr3_aa: CASSLVRLAGNEQFF; clone_size: -; d_call: TRBD2; v_call: TRBV7-3; j_call: TRBJ2-1
cdr3_nt: TGCAGCGTTGGCGCTAGCGGGATCTACAATGAGCAGTTCTTC; cdr3_aa: CSVGASGIYNEQFF; clone_size: -; d_call: TRBD2; v_call: TRBV29-1; j_call: TRBJ2-1
cdr3_nt: TGTGCCAGTAGTAAATCGCAGGGGAAATCTGCCAAAAACATTCAGTACTTC; cdr3_aa: CASSKSQGKSAKNIQYF; clone_size: once; d_call: -; v_call: TRBV19; j_call: TRBJ2-4
cdr3_nt: TGTGCCAGCCTGGCGGGGGGCAATCAGCCCCAGCATTTT; cdr3_aa: CASLAGGNQPQHF; clone_size: few; d_call: -; v_call: TRBV28; j_call: TRBJ1-5
cdr3_nt: TGCAGCGTTGCAGGGACTGTCCGACCCAGGACTGAAGCTTTCTTT; cdr3_aa: CSVAGTVRPRTEAFF; clone_size: -; d_call: -; v_call: TRBV29-1; j_call: TRBJ1-1
cdr3_nt: TGTGCCAGCAGCCCCGGGGGGACTAGAAACTACGAGCAGTACTTC; cdr3_aa: CASSPGGTRNYEQYF; clone_size: -; d_call: TRBD2; v_call: TRBV9; j_call: TRBJ2-7
cdr3_nt: TGTGCCAGCGTTAAGACGGATTCCTACGAGCAGTACTTC; cdr3_aa: CASVKTDSYEQYF; clone_size: few; d_call: -; v_call: TRBV6-1; j_call: TRBJ2-7
cdr3_nt: TGTGCCAGTAGCTACGCCGGTCCTGTGCGCTACGAGCAGTACTTC; cdr3_aa: CASSYAGPVRYEQYF; clone_size: -; d_call: -; v_call: TRBV19; j_call: TRBJ2-7
cdr3_nt: TGTGCCAGCAGTTTACTAGGGGGCGCCCAGCCCCAGCATTTT; cdr3_aa: CASSLLGGAQPQHF; clone_size: -; d_call: TRBD1; v_call: TRBV28; j_call: TRBJ1-5
cdr3_nt: TGTGCCAGCAGCCCCATTTCGGTTTACGGACTCACAGATACGCAGTATTTT; cdr3_aa: CASSPISVYGLTDTQYF; clone_size: -; d_call: -; v_call: TRBV9; j_call: TRBJ2-3
cdr3_nt: TGCGCCAGCAGCTTGGCCCCTAGCGTGCCCAACACCTACGAGCAGTACTTC; cdr3_aa: CASSLAPSVPNTYEQYF; clone_size: -; d_call: -; v_call: TRBV5-1; j_call: TRBJ2-7
cdr3_nt: TGTGCCAGCAGCTTACAGGGGAGGACCTACGAGCAGTACTTC; cdr3_aa: CASSLQGRTYEQYF; clone_size: -; d_call: -; v_call: TRBV5-8; j_call: TRBJ2-7
cdr3_nt: TGTGCCAGCAGCCAAGATCGGACAGGACGATACTATGGCTACACCTTC; cdr3_aa: CASSQDRTGRYYGYTF; clone_size: -; d_call: TRBD1; v_call: TRBV14; j_call: TRBJ1-2
cdr3_nt: TGTGCCAGCAGTTTTCCCCGGTCAGGCCGGTACGAGCAGTACTTC; cdr3_aa: CASSFPRSGRYEQYF; clone_size: -; d_call: -; v_call: TRBV28; j_call: TRBJ2-7
cdr3_nt: TGTGCCAGTAGTTGGCGGACAGGGACAGATACGCAGTATTTT; cdr3_aa: CASSWRTGTDTQYF; clone_size: -; d_call: TRBD1; v_call: TRBV19; j_call: TRBJ2-3
cdr3_nt: TGTGCCAGTGGGGACAGGGGGCGGTCAGATACGCAGTATTTT; cdr3_aa: CASGDRGRSDTQYF; clone_size: -; d_call: TRBD1; v_call: TRBV19; j_call: TRBJ2-3
cdr3_nt: TGTGCCAGCAGCCCCCGTAACGACGAGCAGTACTTC; cdr3_aa: CASSPRNDEQYF; clone_size: -; d_call: -; v_call: TRBV7-9; j_call: TRBJ2-7
cdr3_nt: TGTGCCAGTAGTATAGCGAACTCTGGGGCCAACGTCCTGACTTTC; cdr3_aa: CASSIANSGANVLTF; clone_size: -; d_call: -; v_call: TRBV19; j_call: TRBJ2-6
cdr3_nt: TGTGCCTGGAGTATTACCCGCTACGAGCAGTACTTC; cdr3_aa: CAWSITRYEQYF; clone_size: -; d_call: -; v_call: TRBV30; j_call: TRBJ2-7
cdr3_nt: TGTGCCAGCAGCTTACAGCAGGTGACTGAAGCTTTCTTT; cdr3_aa: CASSLQQVTEAFF; clone_size: -; d_call: -; v_call: TRBV11-2; j_call: TRBJ1-1
cdr3_nt: TGTGCCAGCAGCCCCCAAACAGGCCAAGAGACCCAGTACTTC; cdr3_aa: CASSPQTGQETQYF; clone_size: -; d_call: -; v_call: TRBV7-9; j_call: TRBJ2-5
cdr3_nt: TGTGCCTGGAGTGTACGAAGGACAGGGAACTACGAGCAGTACTTC; cdr3_aa: CAWSVRRTGNYEQYF; clone_size: -; d_call: TRBD1; v_call: TRBV30; j_call: TRBJ2-7
cdr3_nt: TGTGCCATCAGTGGCCCGACCTCTGGAAACACCATATATTTT; cdr3_aa: CAISGPTSGNTIYF; clone_size: -; d_call: -; v_call: TRBV10-3; j_call: TRBJ1-3
cdr3_nt: TGCGCCAGCAGCCAAGATGAAGGACGGTGGATGAACTATGGCTACACCTTC; cdr3_aa: CASSQDEGRWMNYGYTF; clone_size: -; d_call: -; v_call: TRBV4-1; j_call: TRBJ1-2
cdr3_nt: TGTGCCAGCCGCGGGAGAACCCAGTACTTC; cdr3_aa: CASRGRTQYF; clone_size: -; d_call: TRBD2; v_call: TRBV27; j_call: TRBJ2-5
cdr3_nt: TGTGCCAGCAGCTTCATAGCATCAGGTGGAGATCAGCCCCAGCATTTT; cdr3_aa: CASSFIASGGDQPQHF; clone_size: -; d_call: -; v_call: TRBV7-8; j_call: TRBJ1-5
cdr3_nt: TGTGCCAGCAGCTTGTCTGGGGTGTGGGTCTACACCTTC; cdr3_aa: CASSLSGVWVYTF; clone_size: -; d_call: -; v_call: TRBV5-5; j_call: TRBJ1-2
cdr3_nt: TGTGCCAGCAGCCCACCTGGACTAGCGGGGAGAGAGTTCTTC; cdr3_aa: CASSPPGLAGREFF; clone_size: -; d_call: TRBD2; v_call: TRBV2; j_call: TRBJ2-1
cdr3_nt: TGTGCCAGCAGCTTAGAGGGTCGCTATTACGAGCAGTACTTC; cdr3_aa: CASSLEGRYYEQYF; clone_size: -; d_call: -; v_call: TRBV7-7; j_call: TRBJ2-7
cdr3_nt: TGCGCCAGCAGCCGAACCCCGGGACAGGGTGTATATGGCTACACCTTC; cdr3_aa: CASSRTPGQGVYGYTF; clone_size: -; d_call: TRBD1; v_call: TRBV4-1; j_call: TRBJ1-2
cdr3_nt: TGTGCCTGGGCTAGGACAGGGCTGTTTCAGCCCCAGCATTTT; cdr3_aa: CAWARTGLFQPQHF; clone_size: -; d_call: TRBD1; v_call: TRBV30; j_call: TRBJ1-5
cdr3_nt: TGTGCCAGCTCACCATCGGTTCCGGGACAGGGTAACTATGGCTACACCTTC; cdr3_aa: CASSPSVPGQGNYGYTF; clone_size: -; d_call: TRBD1; v_call: TRBV18; j_call: TRBJ1-2
cdr3_nt: TGTGCCAGCAGACCCAGGCAGGACTCTGGAAACACCATATATTTT; cdr3_aa: CASRPRQDSGNTIYF; clone_size: -; d_call: -; v_call: TRBV6-1; j_call: TRBJ1-3
cdr3_nt: TGCGCCAGCAGCCAAGGCTTCTTTGGGGGTACTGAAGCTTTCTTT; cdr3_aa: CASSQGFFGGTEAFF; clone_size: -; d_call: -; v_call: TRBV4-1; j_call: TRBJ1-1
cdr3_nt: TGTGCCAGCAGACCAGGGGGCTACGAGCAGTACTTC; cdr3_aa: CASRPGGYEQYF; clone_size: -; d_call: TRBD1; v_call: TRBV28; j_call: TRBJ2-7
cdr3_nt: TGTGCCAGCAGTTTGACACACTTGAACACTGAAGCTTTCTTT; cdr3_aa: CASSLTHLNTEAFF; clone_size: -; d_call: -; v_call: TRBV27; j_call: TRBJ1-1
cdr3_nt: TGTGCCAGCAGTTTAACAGGGTTCCGACGAGGGAGCACTGAAGCTTTCTTT; cdr3_aa: CASSLTGFRRGSTEAFF; clone_size: -; d_call: -; v_call: TRBV27; j_call: TRBJ1-1